A single sample gave rise to the 17 T cell receptor beta chains below, sequenced in a study of blood T cell repertoires in COVID-19. Libraries were prepared by immunoSEQ multiplex PCR; TCRdb keeps only in-frame clonotypes and omits some of them. Of more than 250,000 clones in the sample, about 83% were seen once. Sequencing was carried out using PBMCs or T cells enriched from blood (not recorded which). The receptor source for this set is a middle-aged woman who had recovered from COVID-19.

The chain employs TRBV27 and TRBJ2-2; 7 nucleotides align to TRBD1. The germline V gene has CDR1 MNHEY and CDR2 SMNVEV (reference sequence). J lost 3 bases, V lost 4 bases, and 5 bases had no gene match. CDR3 size: 15 residues. The CDR3 DNA sequence: TGTGCCAGCAGTTCGGACAGGACCGACACCGGGGAGCTGTTTTTT. Protein sequence: CASSSDRTDTGELFF.

This clone appeared a few times. The chain carries TRBV2 and TRBJ1-2; 9 bases map to TRBD1. Germline-derived CDR1 and CDR2 are SNHLY and FYNNEI. V lost 4 bases, J lost 6 bases, and 3 bases stayed unmatched. The CDR3 sequence is 13 residues long. As DNA, the CDR3 is TGTGCCAGCAGTGGGACAGGGGAGAATGGCTACACCTTC. It yields the protein CASSGTGENGYTF.

This rearrangement joins TRBV28 to TRBJ2-5; TRBD2 agrees at 10 bases. CDR1 MDHEN and CDR2 SYDVKM come from the germline V gene. This CDR3 is built from 15 residues. Trimming took 5 bases from V and 4 from J; bases not matched to a gene: 7. The CDR3 reads CASSPPAGGGETQYF. For the CDR3, the DNA is TGTGCCAGCAGTCCCCCAGCGGGAGGGGGAGAGACCCAGTACTTC.

The chain couples TRBV7-2 to TRBJ1-4; D is undetermined. The CDR3 spans 13 residues. The V end was cut by 0 bases, the J end by 7 bases, with 6 bases between. CDR1 is SGHTA, CDR2 FQGNSA, per germline. The CDR3 region has the DNA TGTGCCAGCAGCTTAGCGTTGCGTGAAAAACTGTTTTTT. This codes for CASSLALREKLFF.

V gene TRBV6-2 or TRBV6-3 combines with J gene TRBJ2-7, with D maybe TRBD2 (6 bases). The CDR3 is made up of 14 amino acids. Germline-derived CDR1 and CDR2 are MNHEY and SVGEGT. The V end lost 5 bases, the J end lost 3 bases, and 14 bases lay between the germline ends. The chain's CDR3 is CASSAPGLFYEQYF. CDR3 DNA sequence: TGTGCCAGCAGTGCTCCGGGACTTTTCTACGAGCAGTACTTC.

This clone was picked up one time. This sequence joins TRBV23-1 and TRBJ2-4; 8 bases line up with TRBD1. TRBV23-1 counts as an open reading frame of uncertain function. This CDR3 contains 16 residues. J gave up 7 bases and V 2 bases, and 10 bases lay outside the gene matches. CDR3 nucleotides: TGCGCCAGCAGTCAAAGGATCAGGACAGGGTGGAACATTCAGTACTTC. Its protein is CASSQRIRTGWNIQYF.

The chain carries TRBV19 and TRBJ1-4, with a tentative D call TRBD1 (5 bases). This CDR3 spans 15 amino acids. The V gene's germline CDR1 is LNHDA and CDR2 SQIVND (reference sequence). V gave up 5 bases and J gave up 8 bases, with 18 bases separating them. CDR3 in DNA: TGTGCCAGTAGTTCTGGGGCAGGCGGTGGAGAAAAACTGTTTTTT. Encoded protein: CASSSGAGGGEKLFF.

The V gene is TRBV29-1, the J gene TRBJ2-2; 8 nucleotides agree with TRBD2. The V gene end was trimmed by 4 bases and the J gene end by 6 bases; junction bases not matched to a gene: 4. CDR3 length equals 13 residues. From germline, CDR1 is SQVTM and CDR2 ANQGSEA. CDR3 sequence reads: CSVAGGRAGELFF. CDR3 DNA sequence: TGCAGCGTTGCGGGGGGGCGCGCCGGGGAGCTGTTTTTT.

J is TRBJ2-7 and V is TRBV7-8; 7 bases line up with TRBD1. This CDR3 comprises 14 residues. V lost 5 bases and J lost 3; bases outside the gene matches: 7. CDR1 is SGHVS, CDR2 FQNEAQ, per germline. The CDR3 region is CASSPRQGYYEQYF. CDR3 in DNA: TGTGCCAGCAGCCCTCGACAGGGCTACTACGAGCAGTACTTC.

The V call is TRBV3-1 (or the pseudogene TRBV3-2), the J call TRBJ1-5; D may be TRBD1 (6 bases). The CDR3 length is 19 residues. Germline V gene sequence: CDR1 LGHDT, CDR2 YNNKEL (reference sequence). The V end was cut by 0 bases, the J end by 0 bases, with 18 bases between. This chain's CDR3 is CASSQEGADHLYSNQPQHF. In nucleotides, the CDR3 is TGTGCCAGCAGCCAAGAGGGGGCGGATCACCTTTATAGCAATCAGCCCCAGCATTTT.

The chain joins TRBV19 to TRBJ2-4; 10 nucleotides agree with TRBD1. V lost 3 bases and J lost 1; bases outside the gene matches: 3. The CDR3 is 16 amino acids. Germline CDR1 and CDR2: LNHDA and SQIVND (reference sequence). The CDR3: CASSMGQGTAKNIQYF. The CDR3 coding sequence is TGTGCCAGTAGTATGGGACAGGGGACGGCCAAAAACATTCAGTACTTC. The whole variable domain, filled in from reference TRBV19 and TRBJ2-4, reads DGGITQSPKYLFRKEGQNVTLSCEQNLNHDAMYWYRQDPGQGLRLIYYSQIVNDFQKGDIAEGYSVSREKKESFPLTVTSAQKNPTAFYLCASSMGQGTAKNIQYFGAGTRLSVL.

A few counts support this clone. The rearrangement uses TRBV7-9 and TRBJ2-3, with 7 nucleotides matching TRBD2. The V and J ends lost 1 base and 1 base, in that order; junction bases with no gene match: 8. Looked up from germline, CDR1 is SEHNR and CDR2 is FQNEAQ (reference sequence). The CDR3 sequence is 17 residues long. The CDR3: CASSLGSAGTRTDTQYF. Written as DNA, the CDR3 is TGTGCCAGCAGCTTAGGTTCAGCGGGGACCCGCACAGATACGCAGTATTTT. The variable domain in full, completed from reference TRBV7-9 and TRBJ2-3, reads DTGVSQNPRHKITKRGQNVTFRCDPISEHNRLYWYRQTLGQGPEFLTYFQNEAQLEKSRLLSDRFSAERPKGSFSTLEIQRTEQGDSAMYLCASSLGSAGTRTDTQYFGPGTRLTVL.

The chain has TRBV7-2 and TRBJ1-1; D remains unclear. The CDR3 is 17 amino acids. CDR1 is SGHTA, CDR2 FQGNSA, per germline. V shed 5 bases and J shed 0 bases, with 19 bases lying between them. CDR3 loop: CASSAGRATYMNTEAFF. CDR3 bases: TGTGCCAGCAGCGCGGGCCGCGCCACTTACATGAACACTGAAGCTTTCTTT. Based on the CDR3 plus reference TRBV7-2 and TRBJ1-1, the full variable domain is GAGVSQSPSNKVTEKGKDVELRCDPISGHTALYWYRQSLGQGLEFLIYFQGNSAPDKSGLPSDRFSAERTGGSVSTLTIQRTQQEDSAVYLCASSAGRATYMNTEAFFGQGTRLTVV.

This sequence joins TRBV28 and TRBJ1-2; tentative D call: TRBD1 (6 bases). Germline V CDR1 and CDR2: MDHEN, SYDVKM. The CDR3 extends over 16 amino acids. Trimming removed 2 bases from V and 5 bases from J, with 18 bases in between. Here the CDR3 DNA reads TGTGCCAGCAGTTTACACAGGGTCCTCGCCGGATATGGCTACACCTTC. The encoded protein is CASSLHRVLAGYGYTF.

CDR3 amino acids: CASSLQGNYGYTF. In DNA form, the CDR3 reads TGTGCCAGCAGCCTACAGGGGAACTATGGCTACACCTTC. V usage is TRBV6-5 and J usage is TRBJ1-2; 7 bases agree with TRBD1. CDR3 length: 13 amino acids. V gave up 6 bases and J gave up 2 bases; unmatched junction bases: 3. Germline V gives CDR1 MNHEY, CDR2 SVGAGI.

The rearrangement uses TRBV19 and TRBJ2-1, with TRBD2 matching over 11 bases. Germline lookup yields CDR1 LNHDA and CDR2 SQIVND (reference sequence). There are 14 residues in the CDR3. V was clipped by 3 bases and J by 8 bases; unmatched bases: 3. CDR3 coding DNA: TGTGCCAGTAGTATTTTAGCGGGAGGGTATGAGCAGTTCTTC. Residues: CASSILAGGYEQFF.

The V gene is TRBV24-1, the J gene TRBJ2-5, with D perhaps matching TRBD1 (6 bases). This CDR3 region has 14 residues. Trimming stripped 1 base from V and 3 bases from J, with 8 bases between. The germline V gene has CDR1 KGHDR and CDR2 SFDVKD. The CDR3 sequence: CATSDFAGEETQYF. CDR3 DNA: TGTGCCACCAGTGATTTTGCAGGGGAAGAGACCCAGTACTTC.